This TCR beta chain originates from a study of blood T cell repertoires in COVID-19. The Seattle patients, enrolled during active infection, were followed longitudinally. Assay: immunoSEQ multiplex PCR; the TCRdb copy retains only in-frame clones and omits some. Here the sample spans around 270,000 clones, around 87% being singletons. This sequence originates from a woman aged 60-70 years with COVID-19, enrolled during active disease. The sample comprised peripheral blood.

CDR3 in DNA: TGTGCCAGCAGCCCGGGACTAGCGTTAAATGAGCAGTTCTTC. This gives the protein CASSPGLALNEQFF. The chain carries TRBV6-4 and TRBJ2-1, with 10 bases matching TRBD2. The trim removed 6 bases at V and 7 bases at J, leaving 6 bases unmatched. The CDR3 is 14 amino acids. Germline V CDR1 and CDR2: MRHNA, SNTAGT.